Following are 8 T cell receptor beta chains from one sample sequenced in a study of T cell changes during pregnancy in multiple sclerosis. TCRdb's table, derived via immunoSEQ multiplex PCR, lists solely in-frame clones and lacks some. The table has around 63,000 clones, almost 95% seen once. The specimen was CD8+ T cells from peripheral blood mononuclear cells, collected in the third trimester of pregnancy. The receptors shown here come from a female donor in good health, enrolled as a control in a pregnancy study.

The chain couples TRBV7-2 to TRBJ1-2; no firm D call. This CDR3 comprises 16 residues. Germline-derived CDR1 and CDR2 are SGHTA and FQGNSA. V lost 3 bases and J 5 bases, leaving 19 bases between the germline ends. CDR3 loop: CASSLGSGPATYGYTF. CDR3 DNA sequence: TGTGCCAGCAGCTTGGGCAGCGGACCTGCTACGTATGGCTACACCTTC. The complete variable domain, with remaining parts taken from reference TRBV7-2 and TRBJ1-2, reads GAGVSQSPSNKVTEKGKDVELRCDPISGHTALYWYRQSLGQGLEFLIYFQGNSAPDKSGLPSDRFSAERTGGSVSTLTIQRTQQEDSAVYLCASSLGSGPATYGYTFGSGTRLTVV.

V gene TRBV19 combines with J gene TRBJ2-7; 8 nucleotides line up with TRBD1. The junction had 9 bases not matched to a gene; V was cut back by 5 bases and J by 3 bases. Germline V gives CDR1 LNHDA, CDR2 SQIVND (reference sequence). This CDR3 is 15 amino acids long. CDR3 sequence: CASSAGQGEVYEQYF. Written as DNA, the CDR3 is TGTGCCAGTAGTGCCGGACAGGGCGAGGTCTACGAGCAGTACTTC.

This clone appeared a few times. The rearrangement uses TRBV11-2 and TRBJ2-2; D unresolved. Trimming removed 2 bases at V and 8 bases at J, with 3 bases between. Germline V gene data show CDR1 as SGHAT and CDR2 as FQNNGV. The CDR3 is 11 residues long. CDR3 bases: TGTGCCAGCAGCTTACTGGGGGAGCTGTTTTTT. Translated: CASSLLGELFF.

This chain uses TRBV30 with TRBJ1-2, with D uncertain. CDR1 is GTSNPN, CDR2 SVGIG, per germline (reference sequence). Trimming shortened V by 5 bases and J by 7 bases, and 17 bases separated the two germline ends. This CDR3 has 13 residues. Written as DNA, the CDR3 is TGTGCCTGGTTAGCGACATCGGTTAGTGGCTACACCTTC. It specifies CAWLATSVSGYTF. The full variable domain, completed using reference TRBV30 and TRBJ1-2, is SQTIHQWPATLVQPVGSPLSLECTVEGTSNPNLYWYRQAAGRGLQLLFYSVGIGQISSEVPQNLSASRPQDRQFILSSKKLLLSDSGFYLCAWLATSVSGYTFGSGTRLTVV.

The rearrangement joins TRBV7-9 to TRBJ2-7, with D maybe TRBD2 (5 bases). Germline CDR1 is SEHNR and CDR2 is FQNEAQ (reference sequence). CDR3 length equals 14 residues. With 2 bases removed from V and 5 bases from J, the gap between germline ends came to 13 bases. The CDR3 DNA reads TGTGCCAGCAGCTTATTTGGGGAGCTGGACGAGCAGTACTTC. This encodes CASSLFGELDEQYF.

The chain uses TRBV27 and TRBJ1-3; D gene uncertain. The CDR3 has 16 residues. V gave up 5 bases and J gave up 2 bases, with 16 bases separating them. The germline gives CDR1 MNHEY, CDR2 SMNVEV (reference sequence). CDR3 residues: CASSPHQIGAGNTIYF. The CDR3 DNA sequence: TGTGCCAGCAGTCCCCATCAAATCGGGGCTGGAAACACCATATATTTT.

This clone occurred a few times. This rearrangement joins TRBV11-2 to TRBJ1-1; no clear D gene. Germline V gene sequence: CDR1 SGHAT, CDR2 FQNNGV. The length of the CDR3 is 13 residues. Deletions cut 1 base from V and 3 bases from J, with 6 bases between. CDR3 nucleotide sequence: TGTGCCAGCAGCTTAGCGCGGGACACTGAAGCTTTCTTT. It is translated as CASSLARDTEAFF.

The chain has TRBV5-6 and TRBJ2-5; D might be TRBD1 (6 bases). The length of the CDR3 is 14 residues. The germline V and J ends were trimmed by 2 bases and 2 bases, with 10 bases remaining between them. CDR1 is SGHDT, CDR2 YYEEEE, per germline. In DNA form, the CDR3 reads TGTGCCAGCAGCTTAAAACAGGGACAAGAGACCCAGTACTTC. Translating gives CASSLKQGQETQYF.